A single sample is the source of the 8 T cell receptor beta chains below, sequenced in a study of cytomegalovirus exposure and HLA in healthy donors. This table comes from immunoSEQ multiplex PCR, and its TCRdb copy is limited to in-frame clones, with some not included. The sample carries around 70,000 clones, around 96% recorded once. The specimen sequenced was PBMCs. These TCRs come from a man aged 18 to 30 in good health and CMV-seronegative.

This chain joins TRBV7-3 and TRBJ2-1, with 12 bases matching TRBD2. The CDR3 totals 16 residues. The trim removed 4 bases at V and 7 bases at J, leaving 8 bases unmatched. Germline assignment: CDR1 SGHTA and CDR2 FQGTGA. The CDR3 DNA follows: TGTGCCAGCAGCTCGCGACTAGCGGGGGTTCAGAATGAGCAGTTCTTC. Translated, it gives CASSSRLAGVQNEQFF.

The V and J genes are TRBV2 and TRBJ1-2; D gene ambiguous. Trimming left V 6 bases short and J 4 bases short, with 12 bases between. Germline CDR1 SNHLY, CDR2 FYNNEI. The CDR3 spans 13 residues. CDR3 residues: CASSSAVVYGYTF. In DNA, the CDR3 is TGTGCCAGCAGCTCCGCAGTTGTCTATGGCTACACCTTC.

This clone is a singleton in its sample. The rearrangement joins TRBV13 to TRBJ1-3; 8 positions match TRBD1. This CDR3 region has 16 residues. With V trimmed by 5 bases and J by 4 bases, 10 bases remained unmatched. Germline V gives CDR1 PRHDT, CDR2 FYEKMQ (reference sequence). The CDR3 nucleotides read TGTGCCAGCAGCATATTATCCGGACAGGGCGGAAACACCATATATTTT. This translates into CASSILSGQGGNTIYF. The whole variable domain, filled in from reference TRBV13 and TRBJ1-3, reads AAGVIQSPRHLIKEKRETATLKCYPIPRHDTVYWYQQGPGQDPQFLISFYEKMQSDKGSIPDRFSAQQFSDYHSELNMSSLELGDSALYFCASSILSGQGGNTIYFGEGSWLTVV.

This rearrangement joins TRBV19 to TRBJ1-1, with unresolved D. Germline V gene sequence: CDR1 LNHDA, CDR2 SQIVND (reference sequence). Trimming left V 5 bases short and J 7 bases short, with 14 bases between. CDR3 size: 13 residues. CDR3 region: CASSPILVGEAFF. CDR3 in DNA: TGTGCCAGTAGTCCTATCCTTGTCGGTGAAGCTTTCTTT.

This clone was picked up one time. The gene calls are TRBV7-9 and TRBJ1-2; D unresolved. The CDR3 spans 17 residues. V was trimmed by 4 bases and J by 0 bases, leaving 18 bases between them. CDR1 and CDR2 from the germline V gene are SEHNR and FQNEAQ (reference sequence). The CDR3, as DNA: TGTGCCAGCAGCTCCTCCCAGACCCCAGACACTAACTATGGCTACACCTTC. Translating gives CASSSSQTPDTNYGYTF.

V and J are TRBV30 and TRBJ1-1; D is undetermined. CDR1 GTSNPN and CDR2 SVGIG come from the germline V gene (reference sequence). This CDR3 region has 12 residues. V lost 3 bases, J lost 4 bases, and 9 bases lay in between. CDR3 protein: CAWREDPTEAFF. The DNA for the CDR3 is TGTGCCTGGAGGGAGGATCCCACTGAAGCTTTCTTT.

The chain couples TRBV28 to TRBJ1-2, with unresolved D. Trimming stripped 11 bases from V and 1 base from J, with 17 bases between. The CDR3 is 14 residues long. Germline V lookup: CDR1 MDHEN, CDR2 SYDVKM. The CDR3 is CAVPLGSYNYGYTF. The CDR3 DNA reads as TGTGCCGTCCCTCTTGGGAGCTATAACTATGGCTACACCTTC.

This chain links TRBV7-3 with TRBJ1-1; D possibly corresponds to TRBD1 (6 bases). The CDR3 runs 13 residues. The germline CDR1 and CDR2 sequences are SGHTA and FQGTGA. Trimming took 5 bases from V and 5 from J, leaving 12 bases between them. CDR3 loop: CASSTGLGTEAFF. The DNA of the CDR3 is TGTGCCAGCAGCACAGGGTTGGGGACTGAAGCTTTCTTT. The whole variable domain, filled in from reference TRBV7-3 and TRBJ1-1, reads GAGVSQTPSNKVTEKGKYVELRCDPISGHTALYWYRQSLGQGPEFLIYFQGTGAADDSGLPNDRFFAVRPEGSVSTLKIQRTERGDSAVYLCASSTGLGTEAFFGQGTRLTVV.